This is a list of T cell receptor beta chains from one sample in a study of cytomegalovirus exposure and HLA in healthy donors. Only in-frame clones appear in the TCRdb table, and some are missing; sequencing was by immunoSEQ multiplex PCR. This sample carries under 200,000 clones, roughly 84% of them seen once, and the ten largest clones take roughly 0.38%. Sequences were obtained from PBMCs. Receptors originate from a boy aged 2 to 10 in good health and CMV-seronegative. The CDR3 runs from the conserved cysteine through the conserved F or W. The order of the fields is J gene, V gene, D gene, CDR3 protein. A D gene is named only where the DNA matches it firmly.

j_call: TRBJ1-4
v_call: TRBV11-1
d_call: TRBD1
cdr3_aa: CASSLEGATNEKLFF

j_call: TRBJ2-7
v_call: TRBV2
d_call: .
cdr3_aa: CASSATRLYEQYF

j_call: TRBJ2-3
v_call: TRBV9
d_call: .
cdr3_aa: CASSASNGGDTQYF

j_call: TRBJ2-1
v_call: TRBV6-5
d_call: .
cdr3_aa: CASSSPMMDFREQFF

j_call: TRBJ1-1
v_call: TRBV6-6
d_call: TRBD1
cdr3_aa: CASSYHGQETEAFF

j_call: TRBJ2-5
v_call: TRBV7-9
d_call: TRBD2
cdr3_aa: CASSLKGAGGETQYF

j_call: TRBJ2-7
v_call: TRBV5-1
d_call: .
cdr3_aa: CASSLELSPHGEQYF

j_call: TRBJ1-2
v_call: TRBV4-2
d_call: TRBD1
cdr3_aa: CASSQEVYRGANYGYTF

j_call: TRBJ1-2
v_call: TRBV29-1
d_call: .
cdr3_aa: CSVPTASRGYGYTF

j_call: TRBJ2-5
v_call: TRBV7-8
d_call: .
cdr3_aa: CASSLQETPETQYF

j_call: TRBJ1-6
v_call: TRBV5-6
d_call: TRBD1
cdr3_aa: CASSQPGQGFSPLHF

j_call: TRBJ1-1
v_call: TRBV30
d_call: .
cdr3_aa: CAWKSGGFRGAFF

j_call: TRBJ2-5
v_call: TRBV7-2
d_call: TRBD2
cdr3_aa: CASSFNGVASGKWETQYF

j_call: TRBJ1-5
v_call: TRBV19
d_call: .
cdr3_aa: CASSIRSEEGQPQHF

j_call: .
v_call: TRBV15
d_call: .
cdr3_aa: CATSREPGYEQYF

j_call: TRBJ2-3
v_call: TRBV7-6
d_call: TRBD2
cdr3_aa: CASSLGLAGRTDTQYF

j_call: TRBJ1-5
v_call: TRBV4-2
d_call: .
cdr3_aa: CASSQDNAESNQPQHF

j_call: TRBJ2-3
v_call: TRBV7-9
d_call: TRBD2
cdr3_aa: CASSFSSGPDTQYF

j_call: TRBJ1-6
v_call: TRBV30
d_call: .
cdr3_aa: CAWSVTVDNSPLHF

j_call: TRBJ2-1
v_call: TRBV6-5
d_call: .
cdr3_aa: CASGAEPYNEQFF

j_call: TRBJ2-7
v_call: TRBV5-1
d_call: TRBD2
cdr3_aa: CASSLGLAGASSYEQYF

j_call: TRBJ2-3
v_call: TRBV6-1
d_call: TRBD2
cdr3_aa: CASSVFAGEDTQYF

j_call: TRBJ2-7
v_call: TRBV7-2
d_call: .
cdr3_aa: CASSLTLTYEQYF

j_call: TRBJ2-3
v_call: TRBV6-1
d_call: .
cdr3_aa: CASSEYRAGTDTQYF

j_call: TRBJ2-5
v_call: TRBV6-1
d_call: TRBD1
cdr3_aa: CASSEGVTGQETQYF

j_call: TRBJ1-1
v_call: TRBV29-1
d_call: TRBD1
cdr3_aa: CSAVAFRGNEAFF

j_call: TRBJ2-7
v_call: TRBV6-5
d_call: TRBD1
cdr3_aa: CASRTGFGREQYF

j_call: TRBJ1-2
v_call: TRBV16
d_call: TRBD1
cdr3_aa: CASSHQYRDSSYGYTF

j_call: TRBJ1-4
v_call: TRBV28
d_call: TRBD1
cdr3_aa: CASSRLRDRGEKLFF

j_call: TRBJ1-2
v_call: TRBV7-9
d_call: TRBD1
cdr3_aa: CASSTDRDYGYTF

j_call: TRBJ2-7
v_call: TRBV9
d_call: TRBD2
cdr3_aa: CASSSFGTSGSEQYF

j_call: TRBJ2-1
v_call: TRBV2
d_call: TRBD2
cdr3_aa: CASRRGAGGFSYNEQFF

j_call: TRBJ2-2
v_call: TRBV28
d_call: TRBD2
cdr3_aa: CASSPSPISGAGVTGELFF

j_call: TRBJ1-2
v_call: TRBV9
d_call: .
cdr3_aa: CASSGRKDKDYGYTF

j_call: TRBJ1-5
v_call: TRBV7-9
d_call: .
cdr3_aa: CASSLSRSQPQHF

j_call: TRBJ2-3
v_call: TRBV2
d_call: .
cdr3_aa: CASSDEGSVPLGDTQYF

j_call: TRBJ1-1
v_call: TRBV6-1
d_call: .
cdr3_aa: CASSEANWDLRDFF

j_call: TRBJ2-7
v_call: TRBV19
d_call: .
cdr3_aa: CASSIGGLYEQYF

j_call: TRBJ2-7
v_call: TRBV23-1
d_call: .
cdr3_aa: CASGNREINYEQYF

j_call: TRBJ2-1
v_call: TRBV27
d_call: .
cdr3_aa: CASSLGRGHYNEQFF

j_call: TRBJ2-1
v_call: TRBV19
d_call: TRBD2
cdr3_aa: CASSMGTSSYNEQFF

j_call: TRBJ1-4
v_call: TRBV30
d_call: .
cdr3_aa: CAWSVQGSEKLFF